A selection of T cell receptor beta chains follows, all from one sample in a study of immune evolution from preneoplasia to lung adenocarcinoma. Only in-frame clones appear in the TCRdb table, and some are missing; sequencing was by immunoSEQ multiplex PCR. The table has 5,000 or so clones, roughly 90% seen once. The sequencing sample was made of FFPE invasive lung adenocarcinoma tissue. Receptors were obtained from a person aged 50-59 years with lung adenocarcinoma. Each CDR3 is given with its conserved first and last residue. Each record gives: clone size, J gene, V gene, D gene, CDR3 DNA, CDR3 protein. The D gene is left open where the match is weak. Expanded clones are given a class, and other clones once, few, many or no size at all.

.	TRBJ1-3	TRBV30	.	TGTGCCTGGAGTGTCGGGGGTAGTGGAAACACCATATATTTT	CAWSVGGSGNTIYF
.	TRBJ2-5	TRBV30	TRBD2	TGTGCCTGGAGCGTGGCTAGCGGAAAAGAGACCCAGTACTTC	CAWSVASGKETQYF
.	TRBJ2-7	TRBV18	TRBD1	TGTGCCAGCAATTCAGGGGGCGCGAGGATTTCCTACGAGCAGTACTTC	CASNSGGARISYEQYF
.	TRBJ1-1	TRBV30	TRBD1	TGTGCCTGGAGCGGGACAGCGTGGACTGAAGCTTTCTTT	CAWSGTAWTEAFF
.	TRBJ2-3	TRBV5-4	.	TGTGCCAGCAGCTTGGCCGGGGGCCGCAGCACAGATACGCAGTATTTT	CASSLAGGRSTDTQYF
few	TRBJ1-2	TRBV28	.	TGTGCCAGCAGCCTGGTAGGAGGGGCGCGAGGCTACACCTTC	CASSLVGGARGYTF
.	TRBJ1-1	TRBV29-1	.	TGCAGCGTCGGACACGGACCGGACACTGAAGCCTTCTTT	CSVGHGPDTEAFF
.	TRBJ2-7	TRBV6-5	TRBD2	TGTGCCAGCAGCCAATCGGAGGGAGGGCACGAGCAGTACTTC	CASSQSEGGHEQYF
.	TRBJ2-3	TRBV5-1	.	TGCGCCAGCAGCTTGCAGTCGCCTAGCACAGATACGCAGTATTTT	CASSLQSPSTDTQYF
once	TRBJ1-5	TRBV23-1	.	TGCGCCAGCAGTCAACTCCGGGACGCCGACAATCAGCCCCAGCATTTT	CASSQLRDADNQPQHF
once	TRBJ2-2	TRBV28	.	TGTGCCAGTTCCTCGGCAGGATCGAACACCGGGGAGCTGTTTTTT	CASSSAGSNTGELFF
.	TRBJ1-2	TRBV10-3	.	TGTGCCATCAGTGAGTTCAGCTGGGGGCTGGGCTATGGCTACACCTTC	CAISEFSWGLGYGYTF
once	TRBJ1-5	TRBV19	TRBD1	TGTGCCAGTAGTATCCCCCAGGGGGCGCGCAATCAGCCCCAGCATTTT	CASSIPQGARNQPQHF